These 14 T cell receptor beta chains were sequenced from one sample in a study of shared clonotypes between healthy human individuals. The table came from immunoSEQ multiplex PCR; TCRdb's copy has only in-frame clones and leaves some out. The sample carries around 990,000 clones, 70% to 85% recorded once. Sequences were obtained from memory CD4+ T cells from PBMCs. Subset denoted: CD45RA-negative fraction. Receptor source: a man aged 18 to 30 in good health. Some clones in this sample may be carry-over from other donors' samples.

Remarks on this clone: In the same sample, other DNA sequences code for this CDR3. V gene TRBV5-1 combines with J gene TRBJ2-1; D is uncertain. Trimming removed 0 bases from V and 4 bases from J, with 5 bases in between. The germline CDR1 and CDR2 sequences are SGHRS and YFSETQ. CDR3 length: 13 amino acids. CDR3 sequence: CASSLGGYNEQFF. CDR3 sequence (DNA): TGCGCCAGCAGCTTGGGGGGTTACAATGAGCAGTTCTTC.

This clone was observed once. V and J are TRBV28 and TRBJ2-7; unclear D gene. Between the trimmed V and J ends, which lost 6 bases and 4 bases, there was a span of 7 bases. Germline loops: CDR1 MDHEN, CDR2 SYDVKM. This CDR3 is built from 11 residues. The chain's CDR3 is CASRQSYEQYF. The CDR3 DNA reads TGTGCCAGCAGACAGAGTTACGAGCAGTACTTC.

The gene calls are TRBV28 and TRBJ2-7; D gene ambiguous. The germline gives CDR1 MDHEN, CDR2 SYDVKM. CDR3 length equals 13 residues. V gave up 6 bases and J gave up 0 bases, with 9 bases separating them. CDR3 coding DNA: TGTGCCAGCAGACAGCTAAGCTCCTACGAGCAGTACTTC. It translates to CASRQLSSYEQYF.

The chain couples TRBV29-1 to TRBJ1-2, with 7 bases aligning to TRBD1. V lost 5 bases, J lost 5 bases, and 8 bases stayed unmatched. The CDR3 extends over 13 amino acids. CDR1 SQVTM and CDR2 ANQGSEA come from the germline V gene. The CDR3, as DNA: TGCAGCGTTTTGGGGACAGTCGCATATGGCTACACCTTC. This gives the protein CSVLGTVAYGYTF.

As for this clone: This same CDR3 is encoded by further DNA sequences in the sample. This sequence joins TRBV18 and TRBJ2-1; weak D call: TRBD2 (5 bases). Trimming took off 0 bases at V and 3 bases at J, with 9 bases between the two ends. The germline V gene encodes CDR1 KGHSH and CDR2 LQKENI. The CDR3 sequence is 15 residues long. The DNA of the CDR3 is TGTGCCAGCTCACCACCCGCCGCGGGCTACAATGAGCAGTTCTTC. This gives the protein CASSPPAAGYNEQFF.

This chain links TRBV5-4 with TRBJ2-7; TRBD2 aligns across 8 bases. CDR3 size: 16 residues. V lost 2 bases to trimming and J lost 6 bases; unmatched junction nucleotides: 13. CDR1 is SGHNT, CDR2 YYREEE, per germline (reference sequence). For the CDR3, the DNA is TGTGCCAGCAGCTTTGGCCGAGGTAGCGGGACGAGCGAGCAGTACTTC. Amino acids: CASSFGRGSGTSEQYF.

A note on this clone: This CDR3 is also generated by other DNA sequences in the sample. This chain joins TRBV18 and TRBJ1-4; D unresolved. In germline, CDR1 is KGHSH, CDR2 LQKENI. V shed 3 bases and J shed 6 bases, with 8 bases lying between them. CDR3 length: 13 amino acids. CDR3 nucleotide sequence: TGTGCCAGCTCACCGGGGTCGGATGAAAAACTGTTTTTT. Protein sequence: CASSPGSDEKLFF.

The chain links TRBV5-3 to TRBJ2-1, with TRBD2 matching over 10 bases. TRBV5-3 is an ORF; its function is uncertain. V shed 3 bases and J 4 bases; nucleotides not matched to a gene: 19. The CDR3 is 20 amino acids. The CDR3 DNA is TGTGCCAGAAGCTCAGGGCCCCCGAAGCGGGAGGGAAACCTGTACAATGAGCAGTTCTTC. This codes for CARSSGPPKREGNLYNEQFF.

The chain uses TRBV30 and TRBJ1-5; TRBD1 matches at 9 bases. V shed 5 bases and J 4 bases; nucleotides not matched to a gene: 6. There are 14 residues in the CDR3. CDR1 and CDR2 (germline): GTSNPN, SVGIG (reference sequence). CDR3: CAWGRTGVNQPQHF. Here the CDR3 DNA reads TGTGCCTGGGGAAGGACAGGGGTGAATCAGCCCCAGCATTTT.

The CDR3 sequence: CASSPRQKWGTDTQYF. The CDR3 DNA is TGTGCCAGCAGCCCTAGACAGAAATGGGGCACAGATACGCAGTATTTT. This chain joins TRBV5-6 and TRBJ2-3; possibly TRBD1 for D (5 bases). Germline-derived CDR1 and CDR2 are SGHDT and YYEEEE. The CDR3 has 16 amino acids. The V end was cut by 4 bases, the J end by 1 base, with 16 bases between.

The rearrangement links TRBV19 to TRBJ1-4, with TRBD1 identical over 7 bases. Trimming at V came to 8 bases and at J to 2 bases, leaving 8 bases not matched to a gene. This CDR3 region has 15 residues. Germline V lookup: CDR1 LNHDA, CDR2 SQIVND (reference sequence). CDR3 residues: CASGYRGSTNEKLFF. CDR3 sequence (DNA): TGTGCCAGTGGTTACAGGGGCAGCACTAATGAAAAACTGTTTTTT.

The chain links TRBV11-2 to TRBJ2-3; 9 bases are a match to TRBD1. Germline V gives CDR1 SGHAT, CDR2 FQNNGV. CDR3 size: 15 residues. V gave up 5 bases and J gave up 6 bases; unmatched junction bases: 9. This CDR3 reads CASSLDRGTTDTQYF. CDR3 DNA: TGTGCCAGCAGCCTGGACAGGGGCACCACGGATACGCAGTATTTT.

The genes are TRBV11-2 and TRBJ2-5; D is tentatively TRBD1 or TRBD2 (5 bases each). CDR3 length equals 15 residues. V lost 1 base and J lost 1, with 10 bases in between. The germline gives CDR1 SGHAT, CDR2 FQNNGV. The CDR3 DNA sequence: TGTGCCAGCAGCTTAGCGGGGACCAGCCAAGAGACCCAGTACTTC. Protein product: CASSLAGTSQETQYF.

The chain carries TRBV11-3 and TRBJ1-1; possibly TRBD1 for D (5 bases). This CDR3 spans 14 amino acids. Trimming removed 5 bases from V and 4 bases from J, with 14 bases in between. Germline lookup yields CDR1 SGHNT and CDR2 YENEEA. CDR3 sequence reads: CASSPGRGGTEAFF. In DNA, the CDR3 is TGTGCCAGCAGCCCAGGTAGGGGAGGCACTGAAGCTTTCTTT.